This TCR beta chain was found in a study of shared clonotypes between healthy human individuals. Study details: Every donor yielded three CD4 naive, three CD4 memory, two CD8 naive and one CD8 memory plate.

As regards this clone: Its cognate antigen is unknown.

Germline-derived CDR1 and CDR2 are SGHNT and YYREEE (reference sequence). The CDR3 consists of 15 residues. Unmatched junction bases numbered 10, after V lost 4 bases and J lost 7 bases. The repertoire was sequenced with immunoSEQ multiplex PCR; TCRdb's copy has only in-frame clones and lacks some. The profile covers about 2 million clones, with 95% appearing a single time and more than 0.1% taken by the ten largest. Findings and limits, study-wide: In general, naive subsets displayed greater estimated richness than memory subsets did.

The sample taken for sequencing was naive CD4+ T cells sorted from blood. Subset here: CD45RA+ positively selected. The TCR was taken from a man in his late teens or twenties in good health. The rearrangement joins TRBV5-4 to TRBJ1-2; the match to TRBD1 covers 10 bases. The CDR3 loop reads CASSTSTGGLFGYTF. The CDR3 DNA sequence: TGTGCCAGCAGCACTTCGACAGGGGGCTTGTTTGGCTACACCTTC.